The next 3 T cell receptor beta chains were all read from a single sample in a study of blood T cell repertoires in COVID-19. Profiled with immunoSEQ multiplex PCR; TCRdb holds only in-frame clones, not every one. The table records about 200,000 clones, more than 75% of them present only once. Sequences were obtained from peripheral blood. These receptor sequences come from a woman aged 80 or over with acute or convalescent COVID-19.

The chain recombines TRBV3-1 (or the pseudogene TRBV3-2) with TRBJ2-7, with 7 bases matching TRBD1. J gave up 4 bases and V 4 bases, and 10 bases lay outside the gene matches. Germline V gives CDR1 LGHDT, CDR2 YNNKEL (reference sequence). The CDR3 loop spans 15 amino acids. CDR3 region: CASSRKPGGPYEQYF. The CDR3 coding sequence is TGTGCCAGCAGCCGTAAGCCAGGGGGTCCATACGAGCAGTACTTC.

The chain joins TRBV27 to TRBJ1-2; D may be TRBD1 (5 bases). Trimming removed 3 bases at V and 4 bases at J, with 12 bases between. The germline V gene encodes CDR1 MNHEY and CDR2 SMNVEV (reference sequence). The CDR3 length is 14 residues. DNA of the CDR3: TGTGCCAGCAGTTTGATCCCAGGGCCCTATGGCTACACCTTC. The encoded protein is CASSLIPGPYGYTF.

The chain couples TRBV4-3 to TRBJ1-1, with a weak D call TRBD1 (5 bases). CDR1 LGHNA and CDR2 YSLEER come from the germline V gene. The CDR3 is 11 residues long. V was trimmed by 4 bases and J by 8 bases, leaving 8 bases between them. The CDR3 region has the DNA TGCGCCAGCAGCCGAAAGGGGGAAGCTTTCTTT. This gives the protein CASSRKGEAFF.